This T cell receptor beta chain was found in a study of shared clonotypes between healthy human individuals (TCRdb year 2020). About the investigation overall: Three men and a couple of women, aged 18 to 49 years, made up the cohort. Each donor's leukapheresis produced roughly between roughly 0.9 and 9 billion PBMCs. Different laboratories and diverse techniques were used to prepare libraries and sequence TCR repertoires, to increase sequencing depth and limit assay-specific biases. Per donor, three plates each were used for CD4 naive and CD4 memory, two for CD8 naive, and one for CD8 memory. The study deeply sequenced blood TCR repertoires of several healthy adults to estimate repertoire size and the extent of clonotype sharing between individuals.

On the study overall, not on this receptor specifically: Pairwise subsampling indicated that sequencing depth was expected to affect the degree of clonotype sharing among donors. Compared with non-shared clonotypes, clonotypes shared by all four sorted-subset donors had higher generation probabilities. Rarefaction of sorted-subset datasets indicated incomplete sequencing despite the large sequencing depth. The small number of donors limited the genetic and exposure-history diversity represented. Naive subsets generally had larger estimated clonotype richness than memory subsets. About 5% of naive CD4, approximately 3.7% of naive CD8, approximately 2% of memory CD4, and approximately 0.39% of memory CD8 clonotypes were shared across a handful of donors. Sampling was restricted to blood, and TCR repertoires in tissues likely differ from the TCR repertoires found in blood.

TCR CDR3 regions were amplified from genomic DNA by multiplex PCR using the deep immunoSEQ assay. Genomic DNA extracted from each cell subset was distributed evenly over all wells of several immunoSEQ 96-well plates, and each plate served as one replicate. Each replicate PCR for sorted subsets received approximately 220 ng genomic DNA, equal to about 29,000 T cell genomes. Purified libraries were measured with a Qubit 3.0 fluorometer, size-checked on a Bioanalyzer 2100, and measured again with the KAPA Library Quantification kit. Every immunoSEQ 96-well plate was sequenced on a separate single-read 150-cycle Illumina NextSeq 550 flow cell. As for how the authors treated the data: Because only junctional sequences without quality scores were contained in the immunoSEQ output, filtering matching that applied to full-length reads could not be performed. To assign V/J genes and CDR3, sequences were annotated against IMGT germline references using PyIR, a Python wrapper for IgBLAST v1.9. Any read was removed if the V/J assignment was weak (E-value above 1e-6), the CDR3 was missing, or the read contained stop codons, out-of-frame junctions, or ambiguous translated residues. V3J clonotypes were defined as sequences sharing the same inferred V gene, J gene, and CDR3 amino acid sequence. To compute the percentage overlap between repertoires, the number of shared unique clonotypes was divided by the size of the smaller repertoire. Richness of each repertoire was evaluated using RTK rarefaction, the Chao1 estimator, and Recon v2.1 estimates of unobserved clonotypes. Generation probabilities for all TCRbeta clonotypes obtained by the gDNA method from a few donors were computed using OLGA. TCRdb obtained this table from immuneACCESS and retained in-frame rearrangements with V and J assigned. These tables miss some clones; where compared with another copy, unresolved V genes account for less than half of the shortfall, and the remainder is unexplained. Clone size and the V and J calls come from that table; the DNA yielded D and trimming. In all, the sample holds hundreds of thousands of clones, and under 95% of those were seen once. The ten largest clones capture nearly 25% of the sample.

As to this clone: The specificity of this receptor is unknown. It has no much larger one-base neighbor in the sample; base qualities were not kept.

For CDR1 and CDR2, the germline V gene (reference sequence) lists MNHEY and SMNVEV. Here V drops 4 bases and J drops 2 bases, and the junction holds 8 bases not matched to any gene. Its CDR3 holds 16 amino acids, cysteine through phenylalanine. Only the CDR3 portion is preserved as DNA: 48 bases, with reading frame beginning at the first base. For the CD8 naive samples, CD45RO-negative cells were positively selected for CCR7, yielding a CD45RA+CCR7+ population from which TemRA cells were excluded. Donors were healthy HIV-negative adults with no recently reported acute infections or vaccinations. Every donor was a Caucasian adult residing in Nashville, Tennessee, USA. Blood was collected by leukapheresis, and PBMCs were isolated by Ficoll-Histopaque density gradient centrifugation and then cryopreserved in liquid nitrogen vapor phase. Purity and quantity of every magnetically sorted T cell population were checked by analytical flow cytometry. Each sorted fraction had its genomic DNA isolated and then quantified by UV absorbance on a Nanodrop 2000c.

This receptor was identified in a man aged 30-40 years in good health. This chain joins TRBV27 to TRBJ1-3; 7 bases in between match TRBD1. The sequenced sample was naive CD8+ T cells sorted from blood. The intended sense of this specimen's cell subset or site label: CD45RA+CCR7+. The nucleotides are TGTGCCAGCAGTTCCAGACAGGGAGGACCTGGAAACACCATATATTTT. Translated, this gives CASSSRQGGPGNTIYF.